This record looks at one T cell receptor (beta chain) sequence and its context. No antigen is known for it. There are no base qualities to consult, and no much larger clone falls within one base. TCRbeta CDR3 regions were amplified from genomic DNA using the immunoSEQ Assay, a bias-controlled multiplex PCR. Processing in the source paper ran as follows. Nucleated cell counts per sample were estimated from amplification of reference gene primers within the assay. Sequence reads were collapsed and filtered to measure the absolute abundance of every unique TCRbeta CDR3 rearrangement. For each sample, productive Simpson clonality was calculated by taking the square root of Simpson's diversity index across productive rearrangements. Held by TCRdb, this immuneACCESS table contains in-frame sequences only and omits some clones. Under half of the omission traces to an unresolved V gene where checked; the cause of the rest is unknown. The V and J calls and clone size come from that table; D and trimming were worked out from the DNA. This sample is represented by hundreds of thousands of clones; roughly 89% of them were singletons. The top ten clones comprise roughly 4% of the sample.

V lost 5 bases and J lost 6 bases, and the count of bases not matched to a germline gene is 3. The germline V gene supplies CDR1 MNHEY and CDR2 SVGEGT. Including cysteine and phenylalanine, the CDR3 has 13 amino acids. Kept here is only the CDR3 DNA, which spans 39 bases and is read in frame from base 1. The record originates from a study of blood T cell repertoires in COVID-19 (TCRdb year 2020). Regarding the complete study: Samples covering the acute and convalescent phases of COVID-19 were provided by collaborators in the United States, Italy and Spain. The prospective study material was composed of cDNA or gDNA derived from T cells, B-cell-depleted T cells, or PBMCs. The dataset comprised deeply sampled blood TCRbeta repertoires from subjects exposed to, actively infected with, or recovered from COVID-19. The repertoires were released in a freely available public database intended as a resource for research on the immune response to SARS-CoV-2. The samples were drawn from two sources: the first 160 participants of the ongoing ImmuneRACE study, and 1,254 subjects contributed by 6 global collaborators. Sample metadata almost always included a de-identified subject ID, COVID-19 status, age in years and sex. HLA class I and class II types, where available, came from metadata supplied by the sample provider rather than from assay-based typing. Points the paper makes about the study in general: The amount of clinical and demographic metadata varied by source and participant and was provided uncurated.

The collaborating institutions used their own protocols to collect whole blood in K2EDTA tubes. For TCRbeta analysis, collaborator samples were shipped as frozen whole blood, as isolated PBMCs, or as DNA extracted from either sample type. The TCR was taken from a woman aged 25 to 45 with acute or convalescent COVID-19. Input material: peripheral blood. Recombination joined TRBV6-2 or TRBV6-3 with TRBJ1-2, with TRBD1 matching 10 junction bases. CDR3 loop: CASSAGQGHGYTF. The DNA sequence is given as TGTGCCAGCAGTGCGGGACAGGGGCATGGCTACACCTTC.